Many counts were recorded for the clone carrying this T cell receptor (beta chain). Its antigen is as yet unknown. The sample belongs to a study of molecular identifiers for immune sequencing clone quantification. Study-level background: RNA from approximately 20,000 or 100,000 naive CD8 cells was split five ways in replicates, with four sequenced. Findings of the study overall: Clone sizes that are highly expanded could be underestimated when identical TCR molecules share a barcode.

Looked up from germline, CDR1 is LGHNA and CDR2 is YSLEER. This CDR3 comprises 16 residues. V gave up 0 bases and J gave up 3 bases; unmatched junction bases: 5. As previously described, bulk TCR libraries were made using listed TCR primers. TCRdb passed the PCR reads through MiXCR, listing each CDR3 protein once. Of over 85,000 distinct CDR3 sequences listed, roughly 21% are singletons. The TCR originated in a human donor in good health. Some libraries in this study had Jurkat cell RNA spiked in. J is TRBJ1-5 and V is TRBV4-3, with 7 bases aligning to TRBD1. The sample consisted of naive CD8+ T cells from blood, with Jurkat cell RNA spiked in. Indicated subset: FACS-sorted CD8+CD4-CCR7+CD45RA+ naive T cells. The CDR3 region has the DNA TGCGCCAGCAGCCAAGATCGGGGACAGTTCAATCAGCCCCAGCATTTT. Its protein is CASSQDRGQFNQPQHF.